Below, 15 T cell receptor beta chains from the same sample are listed, as sequenced in a study of blood T cell repertoires in COVID-19. Clones were read by immunoSEQ multiplex PCR, and TCRdb kept only the in-frame ones, dropping some. The repertoire holds some 180,000 clones, with around 86% as singletons. Sequenced sample: PBMCs or T cells enriched from blood (not recorded which). These TCRs come from a woman aged 40 to 49 in a cohort exposed to, infected with or recovered from COVID-19 (not recorded which).

The chain couples TRBV2 to TRBJ1-1; D is ambiguous. V lost 3 bases and J 6 bases, leaving 8 bases between the germline ends. Per the germline V gene, CDR1 is SNHLY and CDR2 is FYNNEI. The CDR3 consists of 12 residues. The DNA of the CDR3 is TGTGCCAGCAGTGACCCCCCGGCTGAAGCTTTCTTT. It encodes CASSDPPAEAFF. Filled out from reference TRBV2 and TRBJ1-1, the complete variable domain reads EPEVTQTPSHQVTQMGQEVILRCVPISNHLYFYWYRQILGQKVEFLVSFYNNEISEKSEIFDDQFSVERPDGSNFTLKIRSTKLEDSAMYFCASSDPPAEAFFGQGTRLTVV.

This clone was detected a few times. The chain carries TRBV4-1 and TRBJ1-1; weak D call: TRBD1 (5 bases). Per the germline V gene, CDR1 is MGHRA and CDR2 is YSYEKL. V was pared by 3 bases and J by 4 bases, with 18 bases between. The CDR3 extends over 16 amino acids. As DNA, the CDR3 is TGCGCCAGCAGCCAGGGGGTGGCACGGGAGAGCACTGAAGCTTTCTTT. Its translation: CASSQGVARESTEAFF.

This rearrangement joins TRBV19 to TRBJ2-5, with TRBD2 as a possible D gene (6 bases). The CDR3 sequence is 12 residues long. V was shortened by 10 bases and J by 7 bases, with 16 bases between the two germline ends. Germline V lookup: CDR1 LNHDA, CDR2 SQIVND (reference sequence). Here the CDR3 reads CATPGLPGTQYF. The CDR3 region has the DNA TGTGCCACCCCGGGACTGCCCGGGACCCAGTACTTC.

This chain links TRBV27 with TRBJ2-7, with 9 positions matching TRBD1. Germline CDR1 reads MNHEY; CDR2 reads SMNVEV (reference sequence). CDR3 length: 14 amino acids. J gave up 5 bases and V 1 base, and 3 bases lay outside the gene matches. DNA for the CDR3: TGTGCCAGCAGTTTATACAGGGGGCCGCACGAGCAGTACTTC. It yields the protein CASSLYRGPHEQYF.

The J gene is TRBJ2-1, the V gene TRBV19, with 7 nucleotides matching TRBD1. The germline CDR1 and CDR2 sequences are LNHDA and SQIVND (reference sequence). The CDR3 length is 13 residues. Germline trimming cut 3 bases from V and 7 bases from J; bases unmatched to any gene: 3. CDR3 sequence reads: CASSMTGLNEQFF. The CDR3 DNA reads as TGTGCCAGTAGTATGACAGGGTTGAATGAGCAGTTCTTC.

This chain uses TRBV5-1 with TRBJ1-1, with D perhaps matching TRBD1 (6 bases). CDR3 length equals 18 residues. CDR1 is SGHRS, CDR2 YFSETQ, per germline. Trimming shortened V by 4 bases and J by 1 base, and 23 bases separated the two germline ends. This CDR3 is CASSRIDTMQGTNTEAFF. In DNA, the CDR3 is TGCGCCAGCAGCCGAATCGACACAATGCAGGGGACGAACACTGAAGCTTTCTTT.

The chain links TRBV19 to TRBJ1-1; 7 positions agree with TRBD1. With 11 bases clipped from V and 1 base from J, the junction kept 7 bases outside the gene matches. Germline V lookup: CDR1 LNHDA, CDR2 SQIVND (reference sequence). The CDR3 runs 13 residues. CDR3 sequence (DNA): TGTGCCGGATCGACAGGGTCGAACACTGAAGCTTTCTTT. Translated: CAGSTGSNTEAFF. The whole variable domain, filled in from reference TRBV19 and TRBJ1-1, reads DGGITQSPKYLFRKEGQNVTLSCEQNLNHDAMYWYRQDPGQGLRLIYYSQIVNDFQKGDIAEGYSVSREKKESFPLTVTSAQKNPTAFYLCAGSTGSNTEAFFGQGTRLTVV.

This rearrangement joins TRBV10-1 to TRBJ2-7, with 7 bases matching TRBD2. V dropped 4 bases and J dropped 2; count of bases not matched to a gene: 8. The CDR3 runs 15 residues. CDR1 is WNHNN and CDR2 is SYGVQD in the germline V gene (reference sequence). CDR3 residues: CASSGGLGTTYEQYF. CDR3 coding DNA: TGCGCCAGCAGTGGAGGACTAGGGACGACCTACGAGCAGTACTTC.

This clone was picked up one time. V usage is TRBV27 and J usage is TRBJ2-7; TRBD1 matches at 7 bases. CDR1 MNHEY and CDR2 SMNVEV come from the germline V gene (reference sequence). With V trimmed by 3 bases and J by 7 bases, 3 bases remained unmatched. The CDR3 has 12 residues. The CDR3 DNA follows: TGTGCCAGCAGTTTGACAGGGTTAGAGCAGTACTTC. It specifies CASSLTGLEQYF.

This CDR3 reads CASSESYEQYF. In DNA form, the CDR3 reads TGTGCCAGCAGTGAGTCTTACGAGCAGTACTTC. The chain employs TRBV25-1 and TRBJ2-7; D is undetermined. This CDR3 contains 11 residues. V lost 3 bases to trimming and J lost 4 bases, with 4 bases between them. Germline V gives CDR1 MGHDK, CDR2 SYGVNS.

V usage is TRBV19 and J usage is TRBJ1-1; a possible D gene is TRBD1 (5 bases). The CDR3 sequence is 12 residues long. Germline loops: CDR1 LNHDA, CDR2 SQIVND (reference sequence). The V gene lost 3 bases and the J gene lost 10 bases, with 12 bases spanning the gap. This CDR3 is CASSIALRGAFF. The CDR3 nucleotides read TGTGCCAGTAGTATTGCTTTAAGGGGAGCTTTCTTT.

The J gene is TRBJ1-3, the V gene TRBV7-9, with unresolved D. The CDR3 has 17 amino acids. Trimming took off 5 bases at V and 0 bases at J, with 17 bases between the two ends. Germline V gene lookup returns CDR1 SEHNR and CDR2 FQNEAQ (reference sequence). The CDR3 bases are TGTGCCAGCAGCGTAATACCGGGGTTAAGCTCTGGAAACACCATATATTTT. It is translated as CASSVIPGLSSGNTIYF.

This chain joins TRBV9 and TRBJ2-7; 9 bases agree with TRBD2. Germline CDR1 and CDR2: SGDLS and YYNGEE. CDR3 size: 15 residues. The ends lost 3 bases at V and 3 bases at J; junction bases unmatched: 7. The CDR3: CASSASGLAIYEQYF. CDR3 in DNA: TGTGCCAGCAGCGCGTCGGGACTAGCAATCTACGAGCAGTACTTC.

CDR3 DNA: TGTGCAAGTCGCTTAGACTCCCGCCACGAGCAGTACTTC. It specifies CASRLDSRHEQYF. J is TRBJ2-7 and V is TRBV12-2; TRBD2, as called in the table, went unchecked against the DNA. TRBV12-2 is a known pseudogene. This CDR3 has 13 amino acids.

This chain joins TRBV6-1 and TRBJ1-5; D gene ambiguous. Trimming removed 1 base at V and 3 bases at J, with 7 bases between. The CDR3 sequence is 14 residues long. Germline CDR1 reads MNHNS; CDR2 reads SASEGT. CDR3 in amino acids: CASSEGTDNQPQHF. The CDR3 DNA reads as TGTGCCAGCAGTGAAGGCACAGACAATCAGCCCCAGCATTTT.